The 27 T cell receptor beta chains presented below share a single source sample, sequenced in a study of Ad26.COV2.S vaccination and SARS-CoV-2 variants. The treatment here: around 19 received Ad26.COV2.S at low or high dose, single or two shots; 5 received placebo; per-sample allocation not given. Collection of samples fell on day 63 after the first vaccine or placebo injection. TCRdb's table, derived via immunoSEQ multiplex PCR, lists solely in-frame clones and lacks some. The sample has roughly 350,000 clones, 70% to 90% seen once; the top ten hold about 10%. Sequences were derived from peripheral blood, sampled in a trial of Ad26.COV2.S vaccine versus placebo. The receptors stem from a person between 18 and 65 years old who received the Ad26.COV2.S COVID-19 vaccine or a placebo.

CDR3 nucleotides: TGTGCCAGTAGTCGACAGGGGGTGATCAATCAGCCCCAGCATTTT. Residues: CASSRQGVINQPQHF. V gene TRBV19 combines with J gene TRBJ1-5; 9 bases are shared with TRBD1. This CDR3 contains 15 residues. From germline, CDR1 is LNHDA and CDR2 SQIVND (reference sequence). With V trimmed by 5 bases and J by 3 bases, 5 bases remained unmatched.

The chain links TRBV6-2 or TRBV6-3 to TRBJ1-2; D possibly corresponds to TRBD1 (5 bases). CDR3 size: 14 residues. V was cut by 2 bases and J by 2 bases, with 9 bases left in between. Germline V gene lookup returns CDR1 MNHEY and CDR2 SVGEGT. In DNA, the CDR3 is TGTGCCAGCAGTTACGCCAGACAGAACTATGGCTACACCTTC. Its protein product is CASSYARQNYGYTF.

The rearrangement links TRBV19 to TRBJ1-1; D gene uncertain. Trimming shortened V by 7 bases and J by 0 bases, and 12 bases separated the two germline ends. The length of the CDR3 is 14 residues. The germline V gene encodes CDR1 LNHDA and CDR2 SQIVND (reference sequence). CDR3 region: CASTTERVNTEAFF. CDR3 nucleotide sequence: TGTGCCAGTACCACAGAACGGGTGAACACTGAAGCTTTCTTT.

The J gene is TRBJ2-3, the V gene TRBV19; D remains unclear. The CDR3 runs to 14 residues. Germline CDR1 reads LNHDA; CDR2 reads SQIVND (reference sequence). Trimming left V 1 base short and J 1 base short, with 6 bases between. In nucleotides, the CDR3 is TGTGCCAGTAGTATAGGTGAGGGCACAGATACGCAGTATTTT. Encoded protein: CASSIGEGTDTQYF.

V usage is TRBV7-8 and J usage is TRBJ2-5; the D is unclear. Germline loops: CDR1 SGHVS, CDR2 FQNEAQ. This CDR3 has 15 residues. V dropped 5 bases and J dropped 0 bases, with 13 bases sitting between them. CDR3 DNA sequence: TGTGCCAGCAGCCTGTATGGCCGGCACCAAGAGACCCAGTACTTC. Its translation is CASSLYGRHQETQYF. Variable domain in full (rest from reference TRBV7-8 and TRBJ2-5): GAGVSQSPRYKVAKRGQDVALRCDPISGHVSLFWYQQALGQGPEFLTYFQNEAQLDKSGLPSDRFFAERPEGSVSTLKIQRTQQEDSAVYLCASSLYGRHQETQYFGPGTRLLVL.

J is TRBJ1-3 and V is TRBV9; D is ambiguous. The CDR3 extends over 15 amino acids. CDR1 and CDR2 from the germline V gene are SGDLS and YYNGEE. Trimming removed 4 bases at V and 4 bases at J, with 15 bases between. CDR3 in amino acids: CASSPTGSSGNTIYF. The CDR3 DNA reads as TGTGCCAGCAGCCCGACGGGGTCCTCGGGAAACACCATATATTTT.

The chain links TRBV10-3 to TRBJ2-5; D not resolved. The CDR3 sequence is 11 residues long. Looked up from germline, CDR1 is ENHRY and CDR2 is SYGVKD. The V gene lost 6 bases and the J gene lost 5 bases, with 7 bases spanning the gap. The CDR3 DNA sequence: TGTGCCATCAGATCTGGGGAGACCCAGTACTTC. The encoded protein is CAIRSGETQYF.

The genes are TRBV7-9 and TRBJ2-1, with D possibly TRBD2 on 5 matching bases. Trimming pared 4 bases from V and 2 bases from J, leaving 12 bases between. Per germline, CDR1 SEHNR and CDR2 FQNEAQ (reference sequence). This CDR3 is built from 15 residues. The CDR3: CASSSSGAPYNEQFF. The CDR3 bases are TGTGCCAGCAGCTCCAGCGGTGCCCCCTACAATGAGCAGTTCTTC.

V usage is TRBV7-2 and J usage is TRBJ2-7; no definite D call. The germline gives CDR1 SGHTA, CDR2 FQGNSA. The V end was cut by 1 base, the J end by 3 bases, with 7 bases between. This CDR3 contains 13 residues. The CDR3 sequence is CASSLEARYEQYF. CDR3 in DNA: TGTGCCAGCAGCTTAGAGGCCCGCTACGAGCAGTACTTC.

The rearrangement uses TRBV12-2 and TRBJ2-3; the table's D call, TRBD2, was not checked against the DNA. TRBV12-2 is given as a pseudogene. This CDR3 contains 16 residues. CDR3 loop: CASRPKVSGKADTQYF. CDR3 nucleotides: TGTGCAAGTCGCCCCAAGGTTAGCGGGAAGGCAGATACGCAGTATTTT.

The chain carries TRBV13 and TRBJ2-1; a possible D gene is TRBD2 (7 bases). Germline-derived CDR1 and CDR2 are PRHDT and FYEKMQ (reference sequence). This CDR3 is built from 15 residues. The V end lost 1 base, the J end lost 11 bases, and 18 bases lay between the germline ends. CDR3 DNA sequence: TGTGCCAGCAGCTTAGAAGGGGGTAGGGGACTACAGCAGTTCTTC. It yields the protein CASSLEGGRGLQQFF. The variable domain in full, with the rest retrieved from reference TRBV13 and TRBJ2-1, is AAGVIQSPRHLIKEKRETATLKCYPIPRHDTVYWYQQGPGQDPQFLISFYEKMQSDKGSIPDRFSAQQFSDYHSELNMSSLELGDSALYFCASSLEGGRGLQQFFGPGTRLTVL.

The CDR3, as DNA: TGTGCCAGCAGCGTAGTGGGGGCCCCAGACACCGGGGAGCTGTTTTTT. This sequence encodes CASSVVGAPDTGELFF. The chain recombines TRBV9 with TRBJ2-2, with D possibly matching TRBD1 (6 bases). The V gene lost 0 bases and the J gene lost 3 bases, with 12 bases spanning the gap. CDR3 length: 16 residues. Germline V gives CDR1 SGDLS, CDR2 YYNGEE.

The chain joins TRBV2 to TRBJ1-6; no clear D. The CDR3 covers 13 residues. Trimming removed 6 bases from V and 8 bases from J, with 11 bases in between. Germline lookup yields CDR1 SNHLY and CDR2 FYNNEI. CDR3 loop: CASSVGYDSPLHF. DNA for the CDR3: TGTGCCAGCAGCGTAGGGTATGATTCACCCCTCCACTTT.

This chain links TRBV7-9 with TRBJ2-7, with D hard to call. Germline V gene sequence: CDR1 SEHNR, CDR2 FQNEAQ (reference sequence). The CDR3 extends over 12 amino acids. The V and J ends lost 10 bases and 1 base respectively, with 11 bases between them. The CDR3 DNA reads TGTGCCACCGAGCGAGGTTCCTACGAGCAGTACTTC. Translation: CATERGSYEQYF.

The J gene is TRBJ1-3, the V gene TRBV12-3 or TRBV12-4; D is unresolved. V dropped 5 bases and J dropped 4 bases, with 6 bases sitting between them. CDR3 length: 12 amino acids. The CDR3, as DNA: TGTGCCAGCAGTATAGAAGGAAACACCATATATTTT. Translated: CASSIEGNTIYF.

The genes are TRBV27 and TRBJ2-7; D perhaps matches TRBD1 (6 bases). The ends were cut back, 4 bases at V and 3 bases at J, with 13 bases in the middle. The V gene's germline CDR1 is MNHEY and CDR2 SMNVEV (reference sequence). This CDR3 comprises 14 residues. The CDR3 loop reads CASSSIQGLYEQYF. In DNA, the CDR3 is TGTGCCAGCAGTTCGATACAGGGCCTCTACGAGCAGTACTTC.

This chain connects TRBV5-1 to TRBJ2-7; unclear D gene. The V end was cut by 2 bases, the J end by 3 bases, with 15 bases between. Germline V lookup: CDR1 SGHRS, CDR2 YFSETQ. This CDR3 is 15 amino acids long. The CDR3 coding sequence is TGCGCCAGCAGCTTACTCAGCGATCGAGTCTACGAGCAGTACTTC. Its translation: CASSLLSDRVYEQYF. Combining the CDR3 with reference TRBV5-1 and TRBJ2-7 gives the whole variable domain KAGVTQTPRYLIKTRGQQVTLSCSPISGHRSVSWYQQTPGQGLQFLFEYFSETQRNKGNFPGRFSGRQFSNSRSEMNVSTLELGDSALYLCASSLLSDRVYEQYFGPGTRLTVT.

J is TRBJ1-1 and V is TRBV7-2; D is unresolved. The V gene's germline CDR1 is SGHTA and CDR2 FQGNSA. The V end lost 4 bases, the J end lost 6 bases, and 15 bases lay between the germline ends. The CDR3 has 14 amino acids. The CDR3 sequence: CASSYSGTSPEAFF. In nucleotides, the CDR3 is TGTGCCAGCAGCTATAGCGGTACATCCCCTGAAGCTTTCTTT.

The J gene is TRBJ1-6, the V gene TRBV10-3; D not resolved. The germline CDR1 and CDR2 sequences are ENHRY and SYGVKD. V was pared by 0 bases and J by 8 bases, with 17 bases between. This CDR3 contains 17 residues. In nucleotides, the CDR3 is TGTGCCATCAGTGAGTCTTTAGAGTCTATCGAGGATTCACCCCTCCACTTT. Translation gives CAISESLESIEDSPLHF.

This clone occurred a few times. The gene calls are TRBV19 and TRBJ1-2; D is possibly TRBD1 (5 bases). This CDR3 is 15 amino acids long. From germline, CDR1 is LNHDA and CDR2 SQIVND (reference sequence). V was pared by 9 bases and J by 8 bases, with 25 bases between. Here the CDR3 reads CASSGNEPPWGGYTF. The DNA of the CDR3 is TGTGCCAGCTCCGGGAACGAACCCCCTTGGGGGGGCTACACCTTC.

V is TRBV19 and J is TRBJ1-6; a possible D gene is TRBD1 (5 bases). This CDR3 is built from 17 residues. The V and J ends lost 2 bases and 7 bases respectively, with 18 bases between them. Germline V gives CDR1 LNHDA, CDR2 SQIVND (reference sequence). CDR3: CASSIRAYGTRNSPLHF. DNA for the CDR3: TGTGCCAGTAGTATAAGAGCTTATGGGACCCGGAATTCACCCCTCCACTTT.

This clone turned up a few times. This chain connects TRBV19 to TRBJ1-6; 7 nucleotides match TRBD1. The junction had 9 bases not matched to a gene; V was cut back by 6 bases and J by 10 bases. This CDR3 contains 14 residues. Germline CDR1 reads LNHDA; CDR2 reads SQIVND (reference sequence). CDR3 coding DNA: TGTGCCAGTAGGACACAGGGGTATGGCTCACCCCTCCACTTT. As protein: CASRTQGYGSPLHF.

V is TRBV7-2 and J is TRBJ2-1, with D possibly being TRBD2 (6 bases). Trimming stripped 1 base from V and 7 bases from J, with 14 bases between. The CDR3 contains 15 residues. The germline V gene has CDR1 SGHTA and CDR2 FQGNSA. CDR3 sequence: CASSLGVGRGNEQFF. The CDR3 bases are TGTGCCAGCAGCTTAGGGGTCGGGAGAGGTAATGAGCAGTTCTTC.

The chain employs TRBV27 and TRBJ1-1; no reliable D call. CDR3 length: 14 amino acids. The germline gives CDR1 MNHEY, CDR2 SMNVEV (reference sequence). V lost 3 bases, J lost 3 bases, and 11 bases lay in between. Here the CDR3 reads CASSFRGYYTEAFF. DNA of the CDR3: TGTGCCAGCAGTTTTCGGGGTTATTACACTGAAGCTTTCTTT.

This chain joins TRBV5-1 and TRBJ2-2, with D perhaps TRBD2 (5 bases). Trimming cost V 3 bases and J 7 bases, with 10 bases left between them. The germline gives CDR1 SGHRS, CDR2 YFSETQ. The CDR3 is 13 residues long. CDR3 in DNA: TGCGCCAGCAGCTGGACTGTGGACGGGGAGCTGTTTTTT. This codes for CASSWTVDGELFF.

The J gene is TRBJ1-2, the V gene TRBV21-1; the D call TRBD1 from the table was never checked on the DNA. TRBV21-1 counts as a pseudogene. This CDR3 spans 15 amino acids. CDR3 bases: TGTGCCAGCAGCGTTCCCGACAGGGCCGTGTATGGCTACACCTTC. Protein sequence: CASSVPDRAVYGYTF.

The chain has TRBV24-1 and TRBJ2-6, with unresolved D. The CDR3 runs to 18 residues. CDR1 KGHDR and CDR2 SFDVKD come from the germline V gene. Trimming removed 4 bases from V and 10 bases from J, with 25 bases in between. Here the CDR3 DNA reads TGTGCCACCAGTGACCCCCGATCCTCTGGACGGGCTCTGAACGTCCTGACTTTC. Residues: CATSDPRSSGRALNVLTF.